These 22 T cell receptor beta chains share one sample of origin, sequenced in a study of blood T cell repertoires in COVID-19. This table comes from immunoSEQ multiplex PCR, and its TCRdb copy is limited to in-frame clones, with some not included. This table holds over 200,000 clones, approximately 83% found once. Sample: PBMCs or T cells enriched from blood (not recorded which). All receptors come from a woman aged 45-65 years who had recovered from COVID-19.

The CDR3 region has the DNA TGTGCCAGCAGCCTATTGTTCGGTGAGCAGTTCTTC. Translated, it gives CASSLLFGEQFF. The chain carries TRBV9 and TRBJ2-1; no clear D gene. Germline CDR1 SGDLS, CDR2 YYNGEE. Trimming stripped 4 bases from V and 9 bases from J, with 11 bases between. The CDR3 loop spans 12 amino acids.

As to this clone: The same CDR3 is also encoded by other DNA sequences in this sample. CDR3 sequence: CASSPGDNSGNTIYF. In DNA, the CDR3 is TGTGCCAGCAGTCCCGGGGACAACAGTGGAAACACCATATATTTT. This chain links TRBV28 with TRBJ1-3; D might be TRBD1 (6 bases). This CDR3 is built from 15 residues. V was shortened by 5 bases and J by 3 bases, with 14 bases between the two germline ends. CDR1 is MDHEN, CDR2 SYDVKM, per germline.

V is TRBV9 and J is TRBJ2-1; 9 positions agree with TRBD2. V was clipped by 3 bases and J by 9 bases; unmatched bases: 7. CDR1 is SGDLS, CDR2 YYNGEE, per germline. CDR3 length: 14 residues. In nucleotides, the CDR3 is TGTGCCAGCAGCGCGCCCGGGACTAGCAGTGAGCAGTTCTTC. It is translated as CASSAPGTSSEQFF.

This chain connects TRBV9 to TRBJ2-3; 8 nucleotides agree with TRBD2. Germline V CDR1 and CDR2: SGDLS, YYNGEE. This CDR3 has 16 amino acids. V lost 0 bases and J lost 5; bases outside the gene matches: 8. The CDR3 here is CASSVEGGRFGDTQYF. The DNA of the CDR3 is TGTGCCAGCAGCGTAGAGGGCGGGAGGTTCGGAGATACGCAGTATTTT.

In nucleotides, the CDR3 is TGTGCCAGTCGGCCGGGGCGCGGGGATGAGCAGTTCTTC. Encoded protein: CASRPGRGDEQFF. The V gene is TRBV7-9, the J gene TRBJ2-1, with D possibly being TRBD2 (6 bases). Germline assignment: CDR1 SEHNR and CDR2 FQNEAQ (reference sequence). Trimming removed 9 bases at V and 8 bases at J, with 17 bases between. This CDR3 spans 13 amino acids.

This chain uses TRBV5-4 with TRBJ2-1; 14 bases match TRBD2. Germline V gene sequence: CDR1 SGHNT, CDR2 YYREEE (reference sequence). Trimming took 3 bases from V and 7 from J; bases not matched to a gene: 9. The CDR3 extends over 17 amino acids. CDR3 in amino acids: CASSSPGLAGVRNEQFF. CDR3 nucleotides: TGTGCCAGCAGCTCGCCGGGACTAGCGGGAGTGCGGAATGAGCAGTTCTTC.

The chain carries TRBV18 and TRBJ2-1, with a tentative D call TRBD1 (6 bases). CDR1 and CDR2 from the germline V gene are KGHSH and LQKENI. The CDR3 is made up of 17 amino acids. V was shortened by 3 bases and J by 4 bases, with 19 bases between the two germline ends. The CDR3 protein is CASSPYMAERGYNEQFF. The DNA of the CDR3 is TGTGCCAGCTCACCCTACATGGCCGAGAGGGGGTACAATGAGCAGTTCTTC.

This clone appeared once. The chain employs TRBV18 and TRBJ2-2; 8 nucleotides align to TRBD2. The ends lost 8 bases at V and 5 bases at J; junction bases unmatched: 10. The germline CDR1 and CDR2 sequences are KGHSH and LQKENI. This CDR3 region has 15 residues. The chain's CDR3 is CASPHHREGTGELFF. Here the CDR3 DNA reads TGTGCCAGCCCCCATCACCGGGAGGGGACCGGGGAGCTGTTTTTT.

The genes are TRBV18 and TRBJ1-2; 7 nucleotides align to TRBD1. The V gene's germline CDR1 is KGHSH and CDR2 LQKENI. The J segment lost 7 bases and the V segment lost 3 bases, leaving 11 bases of the junction unmatched. The CDR3 totals 15 residues. The CDR3 DNA follows: TGTGCCAGCTCACCCTCAGGGGGTGGTCCCTTTGGCTACACCTTC. This codes for CASSPSGGGPFGYTF.

This chain connects TRBV3-1 (or the pseudogene TRBV3-2) to TRBJ1-3; no clear D. V was trimmed by 0 bases and J by 0 bases, leaving 6 bases between them. Germline V gene lookup returns CDR1 LGHDT and CDR2 YNNKEL (reference sequence). There are 15 residues in the CDR3. The CDR3 nucleotides read TGTGCCAGCAGCCAAGATAGCTACTCTGGAAACACCATATATTTT. This codes for CASSQDSYSGNTIYF.

The rearrangement uses TRBV2 and TRBJ1-1; D is possibly TRBD1 (5 bases). V shed 11 bases and J shed 8 bases, with 9 bases lying between them. There are 9 residues in the CDR3. In germline, CDR1 is SNHLY, CDR2 FYNNEI. The CDR3 here is CAGDREAFF. CDR3 nucleotides: TGTGCCGGAGACAGAGAAGCTTTCTTT.

This chain joins TRBV5-4 and TRBJ2-5, with 13 nucleotides matching TRBD2. Unmatched junction bases numbered 5, after V lost 3 bases and J lost 6 bases. The germline V gene has CDR1 SGHNT and CDR2 YYREEE (reference sequence). The CDR3 contains 15 residues. Here the CDR3 DNA reads TGTGCCAGCAGCTCGAGGACTAGCGGGAGTCAGACCCAGTACTTC. Amino acid sequence: CASSSRTSGSQTQYF.

This chain uses TRBV25-1 with TRBJ1-2, with 7 bases fitting TRBD1. This CDR3 is 16 amino acids long. Germline V CDR1 and CDR2: MGHDK, SYGVNS. J lost 6 bases, V lost 5 bases, and 15 bases had no gene match. CDR3 region: CASSCVRGILCDGYTF. In DNA, the CDR3 is TGTGCCAGCAGTTGTGTCAGGGGGATTCTATGCGATGGCTACACCTTC.

The CDR3 sequence is CASSPSNTEAFF. In DNA form, the CDR3 reads TGCGCCAGCAGCCCTTCGAACACTGAAGCTTTCTTT. The chain carries TRBV5-1 and TRBJ1-1; D unclear. Germline values: CDR1 SGHRS, CDR2 YFSETQ. The CDR3 length is 12 residues. Trimming removed 4 bases from V and 1 base from J, with 5 bases in between.

V usage is TRBV21-1 and J usage is TRBJ1-5; TRBD1, the D gene given by the table, was not confirmed from the DNA. TRBV21-1 is annotated as a pseudogene. This CDR3 has 15 amino acids. The CDR3 here is CASSNLDRGNQPQHF. Here the CDR3 DNA reads TGTGCCAGCAGCAATTTGGACAGGGGCAATCAGCCCCAGCATTTT.

This chain uses TRBV20-1 with TRBJ2-3; weak D call: TRBD2 (5 bases). The CDR3 runs to 14 residues. Germline V lookup: CDR1 DFQATT, CDR2 SNEGSKA (reference sequence). Between the trimmed V and J ends, which lost 3 bases and 3 bases, there was a span of 13 bases. The CDR3 nucleotides are TGCAGTGCTAGTAAGGGAACGGGGACAGATACGCAGTATTTT. Translating it yields CSASKGTGTDTQYF.

The chain couples TRBV9 to TRBJ2-3, with TRBD2 matching 9 bases. V lost 0 bases to trimming and J lost 7 bases; unmatched junction nucleotides: 6. CDR3 length: 15 amino acids. Germline V CDR1 and CDR2: SGDLS, YYNGEE. CDR3 DNA: TGTGCCAGCAGCGTAGATGCTAGCGGGAAATATACGCAGTATTTT. Residues: CASSVDASGKYTQYF. Full variable domain (missing parts from reference TRBV9 and TRBJ2-3): DSGVTQTPKHLITATGQRVTLRCSPRSGDLSVYWYQQSLDQGLQFLIQYYNGEERAKGNILERFSAQQFPDLHSELNLSSLELGDSALYFCASSVDASGKYTQYFGPGTRLTVL.

The J gene is TRBJ2-5, the V gene TRBV3-1 (or the pseudogene TRBV3-2), with TRBD2 as a possible D gene (6 bases). The CDR3 has 16 residues. Germline V CDR1 and CDR2: LGHDT, YNNKEL (reference sequence). V shed 1 base and J shed 0 bases, with 12 bases lying between them. DNA of the CDR3: TGTGCCAGCAGCCAAGTGGGGGGAGCGTACCAAGAGACCCAGTACTTC. The encoded protein is CASSQVGGAYQETQYF.

This chain uses TRBV5-8 with TRBJ1-1, with a possible D match to TRBD1 (6 bases). The ends were cut back, 8 bases at V and 0 bases at J, with 17 bases in the middle. The germline V gene has CDR1 SGHTS and CDR2 YDEGEE. CDR3 length: 15 amino acids. The CDR3, as DNA: TGTGCCAGTTATGAGCGGGGGGGCATGAACACTGAAGCTTTCTTT. Protein product: CASYERGGMNTEAFF.

The chain carries TRBV7-6 and TRBJ1-6; D is perhaps TRBD1 (5 bases). The CDR3 sequence is 19 residues long. Between the trimmed V and J ends, which lost 5 bases and 7 bases, there was a span of 27 bases. Per germline, CDR1 SGHVS and CDR2 FNYEAQ. Here the CDR3 DNA reads TGTGCCAGCAGCGAAGGGGAAAGGGCCCCTTACCTTAGGAATTCACCCCTCCACTTT. As protein: CASSEGERAPYLRNSPLHF. Together with reference TRBV7-6 and TRBJ1-6, the CDR3 gives the full variable domain: GAGVSQSPRYKVTKRGQDVALRCDPISGHVSLYWYRQALGQGPEFLTYFNYEAQQDKSGLPNDRFSAERPEGSISTLTIQRTEQRDSAMYRCASSEGERAPYLRNSPLHFGNGTRLTVT.

In regard to this clone: The identical CDR3 is also encoded by other nucleotide sequences in the sample. The rearrangement uses TRBV11-2 and TRBJ2-1; 10 positions agree with TRBD2. CDR3 length: 15 residues. Trimming at V came to 0 bases and at J to 4 bases, leaving 0 bases not matched to a gene. The germline V gene encodes CDR1 SGHAT and CDR2 FQNNGV. The CDR3 is CASSLEAGGYNEQFF. CDR3 nucleotides: TGTGCCAGCAGCTTAGAAGCGGGAGGGTACAATGAGCAGTTCTTC.

The CDR3 spells CASSQSGQPYNEQFF. The CDR3 nucleotides read TGTGCCAGCAGCCAGTCAGGACAGCCCTACAATGAGCAGTTCTTC. The chain has TRBV9 and TRBJ2-1; possibly TRBD1 for D (6 bases). The length of the CDR3 is 15 residues. Trimming took 4 bases from V and 2 from J, leaving 13 bases between them. Per germline, CDR1 SGDLS and CDR2 YYNGEE.